The 19 T cell receptor beta chains in this list originate from one sample, sequenced in a study of T cells after posttransplantation cyclophosphamide. The repertoire was sequenced with immunoSEQ multiplex PCR; TCRdb's copy has only in-frame clones and lacks some. This record lists tens of thousands of clones, none seen once only, and the top ten clones contain approximately 2.4%. Specimen: PBMCs. The receptor set was obtained from a middle-aged man in good health, CMV-negative, and a related stem cell transplant donor.

This clone was found many times. The chain joins TRBV10-2 to TRBJ1-5; the D gene is possibly TRBD1 (5 bases). The ends were cut back, 4 bases at V and 4 bases at J, with 8 bases in the middle. This CDR3 comprises 13 residues. Germline V gene lookup returns CDR1 WSHSY and CDR2 SAAADI. DNA for the CDR3: TGCGCCAGCAGTGGATCAGGGAATCAGCCCCAGCATTTT. Amino acids: CASSGSGNQPQHF.

At least ten counts were recorded for this clone. The chain uses TRBV7-2 and TRBJ1-1; 7 nucleotides align to TRBD1. V lost 6 bases and J lost 5; bases outside the gene matches: 6. The CDR3 length is 13 residues. Germline V CDR1 and CDR2: SGHTA, FQGNSA. The CDR3 sequence: CASSTGVRTEAFF. The DNA for the CDR3 is TGTGCCAGCAGTACAGGGGTGAGGACTGAAGCTTTCTTT.

There are a few counts of this clone. The chain uses TRBV6-1 and TRBJ2-3, with 10 bases that match TRBD1. J gave up 3 bases and V 3 bases, and 3 bases lay outside the gene matches. Germline CDR1 is MNHNS and CDR2 is SASEGT. The CDR3 is made up of 15 amino acids. CDR3 coding DNA: TGTGCCAGCAGTGAGGGACAGGGGTTAACAGATACGCAGTATTTT. Protein sequence: CASSEGQGLTDTQYF.

This clone was observed at least ten times. The CDR3 DNA reads TGCGCCAGCAGCCAAATATTTACAGCTAACTATGGCTACACCTTC. Translation gives CASSQIFTANYGYTF. V usage is TRBV4-1 and J usage is TRBJ1-2; D gene unclear. The germline CDR1 and CDR2 sequences are MGHRA and YSYEKL. CDR3 length equals 15 residues. V was shortened by 2 bases and J by 0 bases, with 10 bases between the two germline ends.

This clone was counted ten times or more. The V and J genes are TRBV7-9 and TRBJ2-5; D might be TRBD1 (6 bases). V was cut by 1 base and J by 1 base, with 10 bases left in between. The germline V gene has CDR1 SEHNR and CDR2 FQNEAQ (reference sequence). CDR3 size: 15 residues. In DNA form, the CDR3 reads TGTGCCAGCAGCTTAGGAGGGACAACCCAAGAGACCCAGTACTTC. Amino acid sequence: CASSLGGTTQETQYF.

At least ten counts were recorded for this clone. This sequence joins TRBV5-6 and TRBJ1-2; D remains unclear. V lost 1 base, J lost 4 bases, and 23 bases lay in between. The CDR3 covers 18 residues. CDR1 SGHDT and CDR2 YYEEEE come from the germline V gene. The CDR3: CASSLYGGYGRHSYGYTF. The CDR3 coding sequence is TGTGCCAGCAGCTTGTACGGTGGGTACGGCCGGCACAGCTATGGCTACACCTTC.

This clone was seen many times. The chain has TRBV27 and TRBJ2-3; weak D call: TRBD1 (5 bases). The V gene lost 7 bases and the J gene lost 0 bases, with 20 bases spanning the gap. This CDR3 region has 17 residues. The germline V gene encodes CDR1 MNHEY and CDR2 SMNVEV (reference sequence). The chain's CDR3 is CASTSAGWYLSTDTQYF. Here the CDR3 DNA reads TGTGCCAGCACATCAGCAGGGTGGTACCTGAGCACAGATACGCAGTATTTT.

This clone was seen a handful of times. DNA of the CDR3: TGTGCCAGCAGCAGGGACAGGTGGAATTCACCCCTCCACTTT. Amino acids: CASSRDRWNSPLHF. This chain joins TRBV5-6 and TRBJ1-6, with 8 bases identical to TRBD1. CDR1 and CDR2 (germline): SGHDT, YYEEEE. After removal of 4 bases from V and 7 bases from J, the junction contained 4 bases not matched to a gene. This CDR3 is 14 amino acids long. Combining the CDR3 with reference TRBV5-6 and TRBJ1-6 gives the whole variable domain DAGVTQSPTHLIKTRGQQVTLRCSPKSGHDTVSWYQQALGQGPQFIFQYYEEEERQRGNFPDRFSGHQFPNYSSELNVNALLLGDSALYLCASSRDRWNSPLHFGNGTRLTVT.

This clone was observed at least ten times. This chain joins TRBV2 and TRBJ2-1, with D possibly TRBD2 on 6 matching bases. V lost 7 bases and J lost 10, with 17 bases in between. The germline V gene encodes CDR1 SNHLY and CDR2 FYNNEI. CDR3 length: 13 residues. This CDR3 reads CASTRDSLGEQFF. The DNA of the CDR3 is TGTGCCAGCACCAGGGACTCCTTGGGGGAGCAGTTCTTC. Looking up the rest from reference TRBV2 and TRBJ2-1 gives the full variable domain: EPEVTQTPSHQVTQMGQEVILRCVPISNHLYFYWYRQILGQKVEFLVSFYNNEISEKSEIFDDQFSVERPDGSNFTLKIRSTKLEDSAMYFCASTRDSLGEQFFGPGTRLTVL.

The chain combines TRBV29-1 with TRBJ2-5, with a weak D call TRBD2 (5 bases). The J call is doubtful: the DNA matches TRBJ2-7 better. The germline V gene has CDR1 SQVTM and CDR2 ANQGSEA. The CDR3 is 12 amino acids. The CDR3, as DNA: TGCAGCGTTGGGGAGTGGTCCTACGAGCAGTACTTC. Its protein product is CSVGEWSYEQYF.

The genes are TRBV15 and TRBJ2-7; tentative D call: TRBD2 (6 bases). CDR1 and CDR2 from the germline V gene are LNHNV and YYDKDF (reference sequence). V was clipped by 0 bases and J by 1 base, with 13 bases between them. The CDR3 sequence is 16 residues long. CDR3 in DNA: TGTGCCACCAGCAGAGATCATGTCCGGGGGTCCTACGAGCAGTACTTC. This sequence encodes CATSRDHVRGSYEQYF.

Ten or more counts support this clone. The chain couples TRBV5-1 to TRBJ2-3, with a possible D match to TRBD2 (6 bases). The germline V gene has CDR1 SGHRS and CDR2 YFSETQ. V lost 5 bases, J lost 6 bases, and 16 bases lay in between. CDR3 length: 14 residues. CDR3 sequence (DNA): TGCGCCAGCAGGGCTGGGGGGTTGTATGATACGCAGTATTTT. Translation: CASRAGGLYDTQYF.

This clone was seen repeatedly, ten times or more. This chain uses TRBV5-1 with TRBJ1-1; 10 positions match TRBD1. Trimming took 3 bases from V and 6 from J; bases not matched to a gene: 2. Germline CDR1 SGHRS, CDR2 YFSETQ. This CDR3 comprises 13 residues. CDR3 residues: CASSWGTGAEAFF. CDR3 DNA sequence: TGCGCCAGCAGCTGGGGGACAGGGGCTGAAGCTTTCTTT.

The rearrangement links TRBV7-2 to TRBJ2-7, with D perhaps TRBD2 (7 bases). Germline lookup yields CDR1 SGHTA and CDR2 FQGNSA. Trimming took off 1 base at V and 3 bases at J, with 13 bases between the two ends. The CDR3 length is 15 residues. The CDR3: CASSLGGGAGYEQYF. CDR3 in DNA: TGTGCCAGCAGCTTAGGAGGGGGGGCCGGCTACGAGCAGTACTTC.

This clone was observed many times. This chain uses TRBV7-4 with TRBJ1-5; D might be TRBD1 (6 bases). The germline V gene has CDR1 SGHVT and CDR2 SQSDAQ. With 4 bases removed from V and 3 bases from J, the gap between germline ends came to 19 bases. The CDR3 covers 17 residues. CDR3 amino acids: CASSSIHRDGYNQPQHF. CDR3 coding DNA: TGTGCCAGCAGCTCCATTCACAGGGACGGATACAATCAGCCCCAGCATTTT.

The table lists this clone with many counts. This chain joins TRBV5-4 and TRBJ2-7, with D maybe TRBD1 (6 bases). The CDR3 extends over 14 amino acids. Deletions cut 3 bases from V and 2 bases from J, with 12 bases between. Germline V gene sequence: CDR1 SGHNT, CDR2 YYREEE (reference sequence). CDR3 coding DNA: TGTGCCAGCAGCTCTGGGGACATAGCCTACGAGCAGTACTTC. It translates to CASSSGDIAYEQYF.

The chain recombines TRBV5-1 with TRBJ2-3; 9 nucleotides agree with TRBD2. The V segment lost 0 bases and the J segment 4 bases; nucleotides outside the gene matches: 6. CDR1 SGHRS and CDR2 YFSETQ come from the germline V gene. The CDR3 covers 16 residues. The CDR3 loop reads CASSLGSGSVADTQYF. In DNA, the CDR3 is TGCGCCAGCAGCTTGGGTAGCGGGAGTGTGGCAGATACGCAGTATTTT.

This clone appeared many times. The chain couples TRBV29-1 to TRBJ2-6; a possible D gene is TRBD1 (6 bases). This CDR3 comprises 13 residues. Per the germline V gene, CDR1 is SQVTM and CDR2 is ANQGSEA. Trimming removed 8 bases at V and 2 bases at J, with 10 bases between. CDR3 protein: CSFRGPGANVLTF. The CDR3 nucleotides are TGCAGCTTCAGGGGTCCTGGGGCCAACGTCCTGACTTTC. Full variable domain (outside the CDR3, taken from reference TRBV29-1 and TRBJ2-6): SAVISQKPSRDICQRGTSLTIQCQVDSQVTMMFWYRQQPGQSLTLIATANQGSEATYESGFVIDKFPISRPNLTFSTLTVSNMSPEDSSIYLCSFRGPGANVLTFGAGSRLTVL.

This clone was observed many times. This chain connects TRBV7-9 to TRBJ1-2; 7 bases are shared with TRBD1. The junction had 6 bases not matched to a gene; V was cut back by 5 bases and J by 0 bases. CDR3 size: 15 residues. Germline V gives CDR1 SEHNR, CDR2 FQNEAQ (reference sequence). The DNA of the CDR3 is TGTGCCAGCAGCACCCACAGGGGCCCTAACTATGGCTACACCTTC. Its translation is CASSTHRGPNYGYTF.